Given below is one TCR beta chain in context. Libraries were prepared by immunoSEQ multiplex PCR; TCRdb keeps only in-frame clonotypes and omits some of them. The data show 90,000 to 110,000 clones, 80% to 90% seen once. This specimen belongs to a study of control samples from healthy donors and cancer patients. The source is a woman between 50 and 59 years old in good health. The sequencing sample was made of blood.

CDR3 sequence: CASSSGVDEKLFF. Here the CDR3 DNA reads TGCGCCAGCAGCTCAGGGGTGGATGAAAAACTGTTTTTT. The chain employs TRBV5-1 and TRBJ1-4, with D tentatively TRBD1 (6 bases). This CDR3 has 13 residues. Germline values: CDR1 SGHRS, CDR2 YFSETQ. Trimming stripped 3 bases from V and 6 bases from J, with 9 bases between.